This passage covers 24 T cell receptor beta chains from one sample sequenced in a study of cytomegalovirus exposure and HLA in healthy donors. The study ran its PCR with 60 Vbeta and 13 Jbeta primers. Measured with immunoSEQ multiplex PCR; TCRdb has only the in-frame clones, and not every one. The sample holds 140,000 to 150,000 clones; over 60% are singletons and the top ten take 3%. The source material was PBMCs. All receptors derive from a man in his forties in good health and CMV-seropositive.

The rearrangement uses TRBV30 and TRBJ2-7; tentatively, D is TRBD2 (5 bases). The CDR3 runs 14 residues. Germline values: CDR1 GTSNPN, CDR2 SVGIG (reference sequence). V was shortened by 8 bases and J by 0 bases, with 17 bases between the two germline ends. The CDR3, as DNA: TGTGCCGCCAAGGGCGCGGGCAGCTCCTACGAGCAGTACTTC. Residues: CAAKGAGSSYEQYF.

V usage is TRBV5-1 and J usage is TRBJ2-5; 9 nucleotides align to TRBD1. CDR3 size: 14 residues. Per the germline V gene, CDR1 is SGHRS and CDR2 is YFSETQ. The V segment lost 2 bases and the J segment 2 bases; nucleotides outside the gene matches: 1. The CDR3 DNA is TGCGCCAGCAGCTTACAGGGGGCACAAGAGACCCAGTACTTC. It encodes CASSLQGAQETQYF.

This clone was seen a handful of times. The CDR3 DNA reads TGCAGCGTTGTTCTCAGGGGGCAATTAGGAGAGACCCAGTACTTC. It is translated as CSVVLRGQLGETQYF. V is TRBV29-1 and J is TRBJ2-5; 8 positions match TRBD1. The CDR3 covers 15 residues. After removal of 4 bases from V and 4 bases from J, the junction contained 11 bases not matched to a gene. Germline CDR1 is SQVTM and CDR2 is ANQGSEA.

The chain carries TRBV2 and TRBJ1-2; D call uncertain. Germline lookup yields CDR1 SNHLY and CDR2 FYNNEI. This CDR3 is built from 15 residues. V lost 0 bases, J lost 2 bases, and 10 bases lay in between. The CDR3 DNA follows: TGTGCCAGCAGTGAAGCGGAGAGTCCAAACTATGGCTACACCTTC. It specifies CASSEAESPNYGYTF.

This clone has only a few counts. V and J are TRBV18 and TRBJ2-5, with 12 bases that match TRBD2. CDR3 length: 16 amino acids. Germline V gene lookup returns CDR1 KGHSH and CDR2 LQKENI. V lost 6 bases to trimming and J lost 1 base; unmatched junction nucleotides: 6. The CDR3 DNA is TGTGCCAGCTCCCACGGACTAGCGGGAACCCAAGAGACCCAGTACTTC. As protein: CASSHGLAGTQETQYF.

A note on this clone: One end of the junction is discordant with germline, which a read error may explain. This sequence joins TRBV7-9 and TRBJ1-5; 7 bases line up with TRBD1. Germline V gene data show CDR1 as SEHNR and CDR2 as FQNEAQ (reference sequence). The CDR3 has 18 amino acids. CDR3 sequence reads: CSSSFGSGGTASNQPQHF. CDR3 coding DNA: TGTTCCAGCAGCTTTGGGAGCGGGGGGACAGCTAGCAATCAGCCCCAGCATTTT.

This chain connects TRBV9 to TRBJ2-7; 9 positions agree with TRBD1. Losses at the gene ends were 3 bases for V and 1 base for J; bases not matched to a gene: 5. Germline CDR1 SGDLS, CDR2 YYNGEE. This CDR3 region has 15 residues. The CDR3 DNA sequence: TGTGCCAGCAGCGAGGGGACAGGGTCGTCCTACGAGCAGTACTTC. Amino acids: CASSEGTGSSYEQYF.

The V and J genes are TRBV5-6 and TRBJ2-7; 8 bases match TRBD1. This CDR3 has 14 amino acids. Trimming cost V 4 bases and J 3 bases; bases outside gene matches: 6. Germline V gene sequence: CDR1 SGHDT, CDR2 YYEEEE. In DNA, the CDR3 is TGTGCCAGCAGCGTGGGACAGGTAATCTACGAGCAGTACTTC. Amino acid sequence: CASSVGQVIYEQYF.

This clone was seen a handful of times. The chain is built from TRBV19 and TRBJ1-5; no clear D. Germline lookup yields CDR1 LNHDA and CDR2 SQIVND (reference sequence). The CDR3 consists of 15 residues. V was trimmed by 2 bases and J by 0 bases, leaving 8 bases between them. CDR3 DNA sequence: TGTGCCAGTAGTATAATTCCTAATAGCAATCAGCCCCAGCATTTT. It specifies CASSIIPNSNQPQHF.

The CDR3 sequence is CASSDVTSGRKGNEQFF. The CDR3 nucleotides read TGTGCCAGCAGCGACGTAACTAGCGGGAGGAAAGGAAATGAGCAGTTCTTC. The rearrangement joins TRBV2 to TRBJ2-1; 12 nucleotides agree with TRBD2. CDR1 and CDR2 from the germline V gene are SNHLY and FYNNEI. This CDR3 has 17 residues. With 6 bases clipped from V and 7 bases from J, the junction kept 13 bases outside the gene matches.

The rearrangement uses TRBV27 and TRBJ1-1, with D unclear. Germline-derived CDR1 and CDR2 are MNHEY and SMNVEV (reference sequence). Trimming shortened V by 6 bases and J by 1 base, and 18 bases separated the two germline ends. The CDR3 runs 16 residues. The DNA for the CDR3 is TGTGCCAGCAGACTCGGTGAGGGCAGGACGAACACTGAAGCTTTCTTT. Translation: CASRLGEGRTNTEAFF.

V is TRBV5-3 and J is TRBJ1-1; D ambiguous. TRBV5-3 is an ORF for which the function is uncertain. The V gene lost 0 bases and the J gene lost 0 bases, with 6 bases spanning the gap. The CDR3 contains 14 residues. This CDR3 reads CARSLDNLNTEAFF. CDR3 nucleotide sequence: TGTGCCAGAAGCTTGGACAATTTGAACACTGAAGCTTTCTTT.

The chain recombines TRBV11-3 with TRBJ1-1; maybe TRBD1 (5 bases). V was clipped by 3 bases and J by 0 bases, with 5 bases between them. The germline CDR1 and CDR2 sequences are SGHNT and YENEEA. CDR3 size: 13 residues. CDR3 in amino acids: CASSLTVNTEAFF. CDR3 nucleotide sequence: TGTGCCAGCAGCTTGACAGTGAACACTGAAGCTTTCTTT.

This clone was counted a few times. Germline is not matched at one junction end, which may reflect a read error. The chain carries TRBV29-1 and TRBJ2-5, with 8 bases aligning to TRBD2. This CDR3 contains 11 residues. The germline CDR1 and CDR2 sequences are SQVTM and ANQGSEA. This CDR3 reads CSVRGGENQYF. CDR3 nucleotide sequence: TGCAGCGTTCGGGGGGGAGAGAACCAGTACTTC.

The chain links TRBV9 to TRBJ2-7; 8 bases match TRBD1. Per germline, CDR1 SGDLS and CDR2 YYNGEE. V gave up 2 bases and J gave up 2 bases; unmatched junction bases: 9. The CDR3 is 16 amino acids. CDR3 residues: CASSVSPGQETYEQYF. For the CDR3, the DNA is TGTGCCAGCAGCGTGAGCCCGGGACAGGAGACCTACGAGCAGTACTTC.

The chain combines TRBV7-3 with TRBJ1-2, with D perhaps TRBD1 (5 bases). V dropped 0 bases and J dropped 5 bases, with 7 bases sitting between them. The CDR3 length is 13 residues. Germline CDR1 reads SGHTA; CDR2 reads FQGTGA. The CDR3: CASSLTGGYGYTF. CDR3 coding DNA: TGTGCCAGCAGCTTAACCGGGGGATATGGCTACACCTTC.

V gene TRBV16 combines with J gene TRBJ1-5; D is unclear. The V end was cut by 1 base, the J end by 5 bases, with 9 bases between. Germline CDR1 KGHSY, CDR2 FQNENV. The CDR3 is made up of 14 amino acids. The DNA of the CDR3 is TGTGCCAGCAGCCAATTTGGGCGGGATCAGCCCCAGCATTTT. It codes for CASSQFGRDQPQHF.

The chain joins TRBV7-6 to TRBJ2-1; D may be TRBD2 (5 bases). Germline V gene lookup returns CDR1 SGHVS and CDR2 FNYEAQ. V shed 5 bases and J shed 5 bases, with 19 bases lying between them. The CDR3 totals 16 residues. CDR3 residues: CASSTAGLHPDNEQFF. CDR3 DNA sequence: TGTGCCAGCAGCACCGCTGGACTGCATCCTGACAATGAGCAGTTCTTC.

J is TRBJ2-3 and V is TRBV27, with 9 positions matching TRBD1. The CDR3 consists of 14 residues. V was pared by 8 bases and J by 9 bases, with 12 bases of the junction left unmatched. CDR1 and CDR2 from the germline V gene are MNHEY and SMNVEV (reference sequence). CDR3 sequence: CASRKGQGFDTQYF. CDR3 nucleotides: TGTGCCAGCCGTAAGGGACAGGGATTTGACACGCAGTATTTT.

The chain carries TRBV6-5 and TRBJ2-7, with 11 bases fitting TRBD2. The V gene end was trimmed by 7 bases and the J gene end by 7 bases; junction bases not matched to a gene: 3. CDR1 is MNHEY and CDR2 is SVGAGI in the germline V gene. The CDR3 is 12 amino acids. The CDR3 DNA follows: TGTGCCAGCATGTTAGCGGGAGGGGAGCAGTACTTC. This encodes CASMLAGGEQYF.

For the CDR3, the DNA is TGTGCCCGGAAAGGGAGTTTGGGCACTGAAGCTTTCTTT. This codes for CARKGSLGTEAFF. The gene calls are TRBV30 and TRBJ1-1; D is unresolved. CDR3 size: 13 residues. Trimming removed 8 bases from V and 4 bases from J, with 17 bases in between. Germline loops: CDR1 GTSNPN, CDR2 SVGIG (reference sequence).

This rearrangement joins TRBV27 to TRBJ1-2; a weak D match, TRBD1 (6 bases). Between the trimmed V and J ends, which lost 3 bases and 7 bases, there was a span of 18 bases. Per the germline V gene, CDR1 is MNHEY and CDR2 is SMNVEV (reference sequence). There are 15 residues in the CDR3. The CDR3 coding sequence is TGTGCCAGCAGTTTGTATTCCAGGGGACCCGCTGGCTACACCTTC. Encoded protein: CASSLYSRGPAGYTF.

Only one count was recorded for this clone. This sample also contains other DNA sequences that code for the same CDR3. The J gene is TRBJ2-3, the V gene TRBV30, with D perhaps matching TRBD2 (6 bases). The length of the CDR3 is 16 residues. V was clipped by 0 bases and J by 0 bases, with 13 bases between them. The germline CDR1 and CDR2 sequences are GTSNPN and SVGIG (reference sequence). The CDR3 DNA reads as TGTGCCTGGAGTGTACTAAGTGGGACTAGCACAGATACGCAGTATTTT. Its protein is CAWSVLSGTSTDTQYF.

This sequence joins TRBV5-1 and TRBJ1-3; TRBD1 matches at 10 bases. The ends lost 4 bases at V and 2 bases at J; junction bases unmatched: 6. Germline CDR1 is SGHRS and CDR2 is YFSETQ. The CDR3 covers 16 residues. The CDR3 protein is CASSPKTGGTGNTIYF. The DNA of the CDR3 is TGCGCCAGCAGCCCGAAGACAGGGGGCACTGGAAACACCATATATTTT. Together with reference TRBV5-1 and TRBJ1-3, the CDR3 gives the full variable domain: KAGVTQTPRYLIKTRGQQVTLSCSPISGHRSVSWYQQTPGQGLQFLFEYFSETQRNKGNFPGRFSGRQFSNSRSEMNVSTLELGDSALYLCASSPKTGGTGNTIYFGEGSWLTVV.